This T cell receptor beta chain was observed in a study of T-cell reconstitution after alpha-beta-depleted transplantation in children. This clonotype has a count of ten or more. Trimming removed 7 bases from V and 4 bases from J; junction bases left unmatched: 8. Per germline, CDR1 DFQATT and CDR2 SNEGSKA (reference sequence). The CDR3 runs 13 residues. Unique molecular identifiers tagged the TCRbeta library. TCRdb reprocessed the PCR reads via MiXCR and lists one record per CDR3 protein. The sample shows over 85,000 distinct CDR3 sequences, over 9% of them seen only once. This clonotype was sampled from a human donor who donated a stem cell graft to a child with acute lymphoblastic leukemia. The chain recombines TRBV20-1 with TRBJ2-7; 9 positions match TRBD2. The sequencing used PBMCs from the stem cell graft donor, collected from the stem cell graft. Written as DNA, the CDR3 is TGCAGTGTTACGGGGCTAGCGGGGTACGAGCAGTACTTC. Amino acids: CSVTGLAGYEQYF.